The 30 T cell receptor beta chains below all came from one sample that was sequenced in a study of blood T cell repertoires in COVID-19. Assay used: immunoSEQ multiplex PCR; TCRdb lists only in-frame clones, some missing. Of about 39,000 clones in the sample, over 75% are singletons; the top ten hold about 2.3%. Specimen: peripheral blood. The receptors derive from a human donor in a cohort sampled during active COVID-19.

V and J are TRBV5-1 and TRBJ2-1, with 14 nucleotides matching TRBD2. Germline V gene data show CDR1 as SGHRS and CDR2 as YFSETQ. Trimming cost V 4 bases and J 6 bases; bases outside gene matches: 12. CDR3 length: 18 residues. The CDR3 coding sequence is TGCGCCAGCAGCCCCTCCAGGACTAGCGGGGGGTTGAGCAATGAGCAGTTCTTC. Translating it yields CASSPSRTSGGLSNEQFF.

This clone occurred once. The rearrangement links TRBV10-3 to TRBJ1-1; D call uncertain. This CDR3 is 13 amino acids long. Between the trimmed V and J ends, which lost 6 bases and 1 base, there was a span of 9 bases. The germline V gene encodes CDR1 ENHRY and CDR2 SYGVKD. CDR3 protein: CAIRSSANTEAFF. The CDR3 nucleotides are TGTGCCATCAGAAGCAGCGCGAACACTGAAGCTTTCTTT.

The V call is TRBV6-6, the J call TRBJ2-3, with D possibly TRBD1 on 6 matching bases. V lost 8 bases and J lost 3, with 15 bases in between. This CDR3 region has 14 residues. Germline CDR1 MNHNY, CDR2 SVGAGI (reference sequence). CDR3 nucleotide sequence: TGTGCCAGCCGAACAGGGTGGATGACAGATACGCAGTATTTT. It yields the protein CASRTGWMTDTQYF.

The genes are TRBV5-1 and TRBJ2-2; 7 nucleotides agree with TRBD1. Germline V CDR1 and CDR2: SGHRS, YFSETQ. This CDR3 is 17 amino acids long. Germline trimming cut 4 bases from V and 4 bases from J; bases unmatched to any gene: 13. The CDR3 region has the DNA TGCGCCAGCAGCGTGGGACACACGGCAGGGGGCACCGGGGAGCTGTTTTTT. Translation: CASSVGHTAGGTGELFF. The complete variable domain, with remaining parts taken from reference TRBV5-1 and TRBJ2-2, reads KAGVTQTPRYLIKTRGQQVTLSCSPISGHRSVSWYQQTPGQGLQFLFEYFSETQRNKGNFPGRFSGRQFSNSRSEMNVSTLELGDSALYLCASSVGHTAGGTGELFFGEGSRLTVL.

This sequence joins TRBV4-2 and TRBJ2-6; the D gene is possibly TRBD2 (5 bases). The V gene's germline CDR1 is LGHNA and CDR2 YNFKEQ. The length of the CDR3 is 18 residues. V was cut by 1 base and J by 0 bases, with 13 bases left in between. The CDR3 coding sequence is TGTGCCAGCAGCCAAGCAACCGGAGGCGGCTCTGGGGCCAACGTCCTGACTTTC. Its translation: CASSQATGGGSGANVLTF.

The chain uses TRBV6-5 and TRBJ1-1, with TRBD1 matching 9 bases. V shed 0 bases and J 10 bases; nucleotides not matched to a gene: 6. CDR3 length: 14 residues. Looked up from germline, CDR1 is MNHEY and CDR2 is SVGAGI. This chain's CDR3 is CASSYSGTGRLAFF. Written as DNA, the CDR3 is TGTGCCAGCAGTTACTCGGGGACAGGGAGGTTAGCTTTCTTT.

A word on this clone: The identical CDR3 is also encoded by other nucleotide sequences in the sample. The chain joins TRBV19 to TRBJ2-7; D perhaps matches TRBD1 (6 bases). Trimming pared 5 bases from V and 4 bases from J, leaving 12 bases between. Germline loops: CDR1 LNHDA, CDR2 SQIVND (reference sequence). This CDR3 contains 13 residues. The chain's CDR3 is CASSPGTLYEQYF. The CDR3, as DNA: TGTGCCAGTAGTCCCGGGACACTTTACGAGCAGTACTTC.

The rearrangement uses TRBV11-2 and TRBJ2-1; the D gene is possibly TRBD2 (6 bases). The germline CDR1 and CDR2 sequences are SGHAT and FQNNGV. With 0 bases removed from V and 10 bases from J, the gap between germline ends came to 13 bases. The CDR3 sequence is 14 residues long. This CDR3 reads CASSLDNGGREQFF. CDR3 in DNA: TGTGCCAGCAGCTTAGATAACGGGGGACGAGAGCAGTTCTTC. Full variable domain (rest looked up from reference TRBV11-2 and TRBJ2-1): EAGVAQSPRYKIIEKRQSVAFWCNPISGHATLYWYQQILGQGPKLLIQFQNNGVVDDSQLPKDRFSAERLKGVDSTLKIQPAKLEDSAVYLCASSLDNGGREQFFGPGTRLTVL.

The chain recombines TRBV19 with TRBJ1-2; 7 nucleotides align to TRBD1. V lost 6 bases, J lost 2 bases, and 9 bases stayed unmatched. This CDR3 region has 15 residues. In germline, CDR1 is LNHDA, CDR2 SQIVND (reference sequence). The CDR3: CASRNQDRYNYGYTF. Here the CDR3 DNA reads TGTGCCAGTAGAAACCAGGACAGGTACAACTATGGCTACACCTTC.

The CDR3 is CASSPRASIGYTF. The CDR3 nucleotides read TGTGCCAGCAGCCCCAGGGCAAGCATTGGCTACACCTTC. The gene calls are TRBV3-1 (or the pseudogene TRBV3-2) and TRBJ1-2, with D maybe TRBD1 (5 bases). The CDR3 loop spans 13 amino acids. Per germline, CDR1 LGHDT and CDR2 YNNKEL (reference sequence). Trimming removed 4 bases at V and 7 bases at J, with 13 bases between.

V usage is TRBV6-5 and J usage is TRBJ2-5, with 9 bases that match TRBD2. V was pared by 1 base and J by 1 base, with 1 base of the junction left unmatched. Per the germline V gene, CDR1 is MNHEY and CDR2 is SVGAGI. The CDR3 has 15 residues. CDR3 region: CASSYYSGSQETQYF. CDR3 DNA sequence: TGTGCCAGCAGTTACTATAGCGGGAGCCAAGAGACCCAGTACTTC.

The gene calls are TRBV4-2 and TRBJ2-1; 10 bases line up with TRBD2. Trimming at V came to 3 bases and at J to 4 bases, leaving 9 bases not matched to a gene. CDR1 LGHNA and CDR2 YNFKEQ come from the germline V gene. CDR3 length equals 17 residues. CDR3 coding DNA: TGTGCCAGCAGCCATCGAAGCGGGGGGGCAGGATACAATGAGCAGTTCTTC. Encoded protein: CASSHRSGGAGYNEQFF.

The chain joins TRBV30 to TRBJ2-7; TRBD1 agrees at 8 bases. CDR1 and CDR2 from the germline V gene are GTSNPN and SVGIG (reference sequence). The CDR3 spans 12 residues. The trim removed 3 bases at V and 5 bases at J, leaving 3 bases unmatched. CDR3 in amino acids: CAWRDRGHEQYF. The CDR3 DNA reads as TGTGCCTGGAGAGACAGGGGACACGAGCAGTACTTC.

This clone appeared a single time. The V and J genes are TRBV13 and TRBJ2-1; D perhaps matches TRBD2 (6 bases). The CDR3 has 12 amino acids. Trimming took off 3 bases at V and 10 bases at J, with 10 bases between the two ends. Germline-derived CDR1 and CDR2 are PRHDT and FYEKMQ (reference sequence). The CDR3 DNA reads as TGTGCCAGCAGCTTGGGCGGGACGGAGCAGTTCTTC. Translation: CASSLGGTEQFF.

V and J are TRBV6-6 and TRBJ2-5; D may be TRBD2 (5 bases). Trimming removed 5 bases at V and 5 bases at J, with 15 bases between. Looked up from germline, CDR1 is MNHNY and CDR2 is SVGAGI (reference sequence). This CDR3 is built from 14 residues. In DNA, the CDR3 is TGTGCCAGCAGTCCTTCATTGTCGGGGGAGACCCAGTACTTC. Translating it yields CASSPSLSGETQYF.

The chain is built from TRBV5-6 and TRBJ2-7; 11 positions match TRBD2. CDR3 length equals 16 residues. Germline loops: CDR1 SGHDT, CDR2 YYEEEE. J lost 1 base, V lost 4 bases, and 7 bases had no gene match. The CDR3 is CASSLGLAAWSYEQYF. In DNA, the CDR3 is TGTGCCAGCAGCCTGGGACTAGCGGCGTGGTCCTACGAGCAGTACTTC. The variable domain in full, with the rest retrieved from reference TRBV5-6 and TRBJ2-7, is DAGVTQSPTHLIKTRGQQVTLRCSPKSGHDTVSWYQQALGQGPQFIFQYYEEEERQRGNFPDRFSGHQFPNYSSELNVNALLLGDSALYLCASSLGLAAWSYEQYFGPGTRLTVT.

The chain joins TRBV19 to TRBJ1-2, with D maybe TRBD1 (5 bases). CDR3 size: 15 residues. Looked up from germline, CDR1 is LNHDA and CDR2 is SQIVND (reference sequence). V lost 1 base and J lost 5, with 14 bases in between. The CDR3 region has the DNA TGTGCCAGTAGTATAGCGGACATTCGAGTATATGGCTACACCTTC. Protein product: CASSIADIRVYGYTF.

V gene TRBV30 combines with J gene TRBJ1-6; D ambiguous. V was trimmed by 1 base and J by 0 bases, leaving 7 bases between them. In germline, CDR1 is GTSNPN, CDR2 SVGIG (reference sequence). The CDR3 sequence is 15 residues long. The CDR3 here is CAWSGLSSYNSPLHF. The DNA of the CDR3 is TGTGCCTGGAGTGGACTGAGCTCCTATAATTCACCCCTCCACTTT. The whole variable domain, remainder taken from reference TRBV30 and TRBJ1-6, is SQTIHQWPATLVQPVGSPLSLECTVEGTSNPNLYWYRQAAGRGLQLLFYSVGIGQISSEVPQNLSASRPQDRQFILSSKKLLLSDSGFYLCAWSGLSSYNSPLHFGNGTRLTVT.

The sample holds one count of this clone. The V call is TRBV5-1, the J call TRBJ2-5; D perhaps matches TRBD2 (6 bases). V was cut by 5 bases and J by 1 base, with 12 bases left in between. In germline, CDR1 is SGHRS, CDR2 YFSETQ. This CDR3 region has 14 residues. CDR3 sequence reads: CASRPGGFQETQYF. CDR3 nucleotide sequence: TGCGCCAGCAGACCCGGGGGATTCCAAGAGACCCAGTACTTC.

The genes are TRBV28 and TRBJ1-2, with TRBD1 matching 8 bases. Germline trimming cut 5 bases from V and 8 bases from J; bases unmatched to any gene: 1. This CDR3 region has 11 residues. In germline, CDR1 is MDHEN, CDR2 SYDVKM. CDR3: CASSTGGGYTF. CDR3 bases: TGTGCCAGCAGTACAGGGGGGGGCTACACCTTC.

The CDR3, as DNA: TGCGCCAGCAGCCAAGATGACAGTTGGGACAGGTCGAGTTATGAGCAGTTCTTC. Amino acid sequence: CASSQDDSWDRSSYEQFF. This chain uses TRBV4-1 with TRBJ2-1; TRBD1 aligns across 8 bases. V lost 0 bases to trimming and J lost 8 bases; unmatched junction nucleotides: 15. The CDR3 extends over 18 amino acids. Per germline, CDR1 MGHRA and CDR2 YSYEKL.

This chain joins TRBV28 and TRBJ2-7; 9 nucleotides line up with TRBD2. CDR3 length equals 15 residues. The V segment lost 8 bases and the J segment 1 base; nucleotides outside the gene matches: 9. Looked up from germline, CDR1 is MDHEN and CDR2 is SYDVKM. CDR3 loop: CASGVQRGVSYEQYF. The CDR3 DNA reads as TGTGCCAGCGGGGTTCAGCGGGGGGTATCCTACGAGCAGTACTTC.

This chain links TRBV6-5 with TRBJ2-7; 10 nucleotides line up with TRBD2. From germline, CDR1 is MNHEY and CDR2 SVGAGI. The CDR3 is made up of 14 amino acids. Germline trimming cut 5 bases from V and 2 bases from J; bases unmatched to any gene: 3. CDR3 DNA: TGTGCCAGCAGTAAGAGCGGGGGGGCCTACGAGCAGTACTTC. This codes for CASSKSGGAYEQYF.

The V call is TRBV10-3, the J call TRBJ2-7; D ambiguous. Trimming left V 0 bases short and J 3 bases short, with 6 bases between. CDR3 length: 13 amino acids. Germline CDR1 is ENHRY and CDR2 is SYGVKD. The CDR3 sequence is CAISESNGYEQYF. For the CDR3, the DNA is TGTGCCATCAGTGAGTCGAACGGCTACGAGCAGTACTTC.

The chain carries TRBV6-1 and TRBJ1-3; 7 bases are a match to TRBD1. Trimming cost V 0 bases and J 0 bases; bases outside gene matches: 2. The CDR3 loop spans 16 amino acids. In germline, CDR1 is MNHNS, CDR2 SASEGT. The CDR3 region is CASSEAPGGSGNTIYF. The CDR3, as DNA: TGTGCCAGCAGTGAAGCTCCAGGGGGCTCTGGAAACACCATATATTTT.

This clone was seen only once. This chain connects TRBV5-1 to TRBJ2-1; 8 positions match TRBD2. The CDR3 is 16 residues long. Germline loops: CDR1 SGHRS, CDR2 YFSETQ. The ends lost 5 bases at V and 2 bases at J; junction bases unmatched: 9. CDR3 in amino acids: CASRTGGSGAYNEQFF. The CDR3 DNA follows: TGCGCCAGCAGGACCGGGGGTAGCGGGGCCTACAATGAGCAGTTCTTC.

The rearrangement links TRBV9 to TRBJ2-7; TRBD2 is a possible D gene (7 bases). Germline loops: CDR1 SGDLS, CDR2 YYNGEE. V was pared by 0 bases and J by 3 bases, with 22 bases between. The CDR3 covers 18 residues. CDR3 residues: CASSVGGRGPRADYEQYF. CDR3 nucleotide sequence: TGTGCCAGCAGCGTAGGTGGGCGGGGGCCCCGCGCTGACTACGAGCAGTACTTC.

The chain combines TRBV9 with TRBJ2-1, with TRBD2 as a possible D gene (5 bases). This CDR3 region has 15 residues. V was trimmed by 0 bases and J by 4 bases, leaving 11 bases between them. The germline gives CDR1 SGDLS, CDR2 YYNGEE. The CDR3 DNA reads TGTGCCAGCAGCGTAGCAAGCGGACCTTACAATGAGCAGTTCTTC. Its protein is CASSVASGPYNEQFF.

The chain has TRBV30 and TRBJ2-7, with TRBD2 matching 10 bases. The CDR3 extends over 14 amino acids. J lost 5 bases, V lost 0 bases, and 4 bases had no gene match. The germline V gene encodes CDR1 GTSNPN and CDR2 SVGIG (reference sequence). The CDR3 DNA sequence: TGTGCCTGGAGTGTAAGCGGGGGGGCCCACGAGCAGTACTTC. Translation: CAWSVSGGAHEQYF.

Comment on this clone: An end of the junction does not agree with germline; a read error may underlie this. The chain employs TRBV5-6 and TRBJ2-7; no definite D call. Germline V gene data show CDR1 as SGHDT and CDR2 as YYEEEE. The CDR3 totals 13 residues. The CDR3 sequence is CASSLADSHEQYF. The CDR3 DNA reads TGTGCCAGCAGCTTGGCCGACTCCCACGAGCAGTACTTC.